Detailed here is one TCR beta chain. Antigen specificity is unknown. The germline V gene has CDR1 SGHTA and CDR2 FQGNSA. Trimming took off 1 base at V and 0 bases at J, with 10 bases between the two ends. This CDR3 is built from 16 residues. This sample stems from a study of cytomegalovirus exposure and HLA in healthy donors. Turning to the study itself: The approximately 120 million unique TCR beta sequences, from some 170 million T cells, were found by an earlier analysis. There were some 380 genotyped donors. Of these, roughly 80% fell in the genetic ancestry cluster associated with self-reported Caucasian donors.

General study points: Several V segments, TRBV6-2 and TRBV6-3 among them, could not be told apart and were dropped. The later analysis indicated that the majority of CMV-associated TCR beta chains appeared HLA-restricted.

PCR primers comprised 60 Vbeta and 13 Jbeta primers. The method was immunoSEQ multiplex PCR; TCRdb's version includes in-frame clones alone and lacks a portion of them. The sample data list approximately 100,000 clones. The source is a man aged 45 to 65 in good health and CMV-seronegative. Sequencing input: PBMCs. The chain has TRBV7-2 and TRBJ2-1, with a weak D call TRBD2 (5 bases). For the CDR3, the DNA is TGTGCCAGCAGCTTAGGTAGCGCGAGCTCCTACAATGAGCAGTTCTTC. This sequence encodes CASSLGSASSYNEQFF.